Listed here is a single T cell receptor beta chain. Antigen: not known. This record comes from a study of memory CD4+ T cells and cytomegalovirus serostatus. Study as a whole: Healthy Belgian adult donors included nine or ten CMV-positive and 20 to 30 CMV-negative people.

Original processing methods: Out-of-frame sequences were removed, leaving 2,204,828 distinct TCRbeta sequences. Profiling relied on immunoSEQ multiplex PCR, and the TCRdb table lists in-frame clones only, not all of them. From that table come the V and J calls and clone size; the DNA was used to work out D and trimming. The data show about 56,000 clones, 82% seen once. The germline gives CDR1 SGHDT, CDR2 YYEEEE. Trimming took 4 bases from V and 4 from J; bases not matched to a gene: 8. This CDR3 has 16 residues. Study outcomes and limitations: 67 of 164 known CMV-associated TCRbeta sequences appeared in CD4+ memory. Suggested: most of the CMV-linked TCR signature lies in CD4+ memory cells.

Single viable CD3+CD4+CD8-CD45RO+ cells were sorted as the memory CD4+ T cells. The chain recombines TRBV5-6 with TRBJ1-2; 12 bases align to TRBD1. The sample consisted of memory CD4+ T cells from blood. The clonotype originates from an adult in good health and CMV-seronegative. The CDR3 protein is CASSPGTGGDGYGYTF. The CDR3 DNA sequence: TGTGCCAGCAGCCCCGGGACAGGGGGCGACGGCTATGGCTACACCTTC.